The source of this T cell receptor beta chain is a study of CD8 T cells in Susac syndrome. Concerning this clonotype: Its antigen is undetermined.

Study-wide results and limits: The CD4+ T cell repertoires in Susac syndrome did not show any clonal expansion.

Random hexamers were used to reverse transcribe an amount of 0.5 to 1 ug RNA. TCRdb called the immunoSEQ multiplex PCR reads again in MiXCR, with one record for every CDR3 protein. The table lists around 180,000 distinct CDR3 sequences, 90% to 95% of them singletons. The CDR3 is 13 residues long. J lost 9 bases, V lost 5 bases, and 4 bases had no gene match. CDR1 is MNHEY, CDR2 SMNVEV, per germline (reference sequence). The sequencing input was CD4+ T cells from PBMCs. The V and J genes are TRBV27 and TRBJ2-1; 10 nucleotides align to TRBD1. This sequence originates from a human donor with Susac syndrome. CDR3 coding DNA: TGTGCCAGCAGTGCCGACAGGGGGCGTGAGCAGTTCTTC. It yields the protein CASSADRGREQFF.